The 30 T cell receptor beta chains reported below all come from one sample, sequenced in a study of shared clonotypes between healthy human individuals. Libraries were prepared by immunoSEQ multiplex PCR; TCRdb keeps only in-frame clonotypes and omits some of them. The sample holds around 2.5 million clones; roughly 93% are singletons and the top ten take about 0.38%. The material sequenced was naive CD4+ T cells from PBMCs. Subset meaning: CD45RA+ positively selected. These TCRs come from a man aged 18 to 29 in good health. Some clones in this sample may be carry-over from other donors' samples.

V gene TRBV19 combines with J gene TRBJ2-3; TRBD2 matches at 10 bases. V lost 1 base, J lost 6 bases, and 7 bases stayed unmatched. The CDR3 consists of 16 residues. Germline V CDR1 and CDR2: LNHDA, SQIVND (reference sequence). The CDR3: CASSIARLAGADTQYF. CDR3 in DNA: TGTGCCAGTAGTATAGCGAGGCTAGCGGGAGCGGATACGCAGTATTTT.

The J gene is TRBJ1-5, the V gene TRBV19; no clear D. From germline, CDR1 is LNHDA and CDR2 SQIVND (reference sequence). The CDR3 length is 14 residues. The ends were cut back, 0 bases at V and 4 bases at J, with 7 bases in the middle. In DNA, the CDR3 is TGTGCCAGTAGTATAGATCTATTTAATCAGCCCCAGCATTTT. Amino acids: CASSIDLFNQPQHF.

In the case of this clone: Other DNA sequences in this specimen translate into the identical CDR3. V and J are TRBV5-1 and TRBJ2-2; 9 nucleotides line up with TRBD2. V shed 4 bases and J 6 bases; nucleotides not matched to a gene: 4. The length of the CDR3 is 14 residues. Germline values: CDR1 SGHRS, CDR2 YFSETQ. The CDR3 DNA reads TGCGCCAGCAGCCTCGGACTAGCGTCCGGGGAGCTGTTTTTT. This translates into CASSLGLASGELFF.

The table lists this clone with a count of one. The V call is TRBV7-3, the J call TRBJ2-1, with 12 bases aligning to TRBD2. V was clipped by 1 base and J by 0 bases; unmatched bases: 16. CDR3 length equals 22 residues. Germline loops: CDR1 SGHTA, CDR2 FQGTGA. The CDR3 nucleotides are TGTGCCAGCAGCTTAATCCCCCCTAGCGGGAGGGCTGGGATCAGCTCCTACAATGAGCAGTTCTTC. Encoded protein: CASSLIPPSGRAGISSYNEQFF.

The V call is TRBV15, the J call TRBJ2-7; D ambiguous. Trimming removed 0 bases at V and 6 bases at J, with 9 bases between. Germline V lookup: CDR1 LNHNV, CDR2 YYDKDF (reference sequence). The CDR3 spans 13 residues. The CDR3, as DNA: TGTGCCACCAGCAGAGATCCCATAGCCGAGCAGTACTTC. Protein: CATSRDPIAEQYF.

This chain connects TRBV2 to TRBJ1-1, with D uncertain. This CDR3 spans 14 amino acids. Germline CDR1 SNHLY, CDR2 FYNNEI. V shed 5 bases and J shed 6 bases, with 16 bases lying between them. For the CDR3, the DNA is TGTGCCAGCAGTCAGACGGGAGTAGTTGCTGAAGCTTTCTTT. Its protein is CASSQTGVVAEAFF.

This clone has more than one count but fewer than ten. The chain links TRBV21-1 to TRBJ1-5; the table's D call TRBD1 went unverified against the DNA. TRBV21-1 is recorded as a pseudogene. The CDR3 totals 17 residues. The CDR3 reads CASSCRDRVWGNQPQHF. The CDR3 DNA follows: TGTGCCAGCAGCTGCCGGGACAGGGTTTGGGGCAATCAGCCCCAGCATTTT.

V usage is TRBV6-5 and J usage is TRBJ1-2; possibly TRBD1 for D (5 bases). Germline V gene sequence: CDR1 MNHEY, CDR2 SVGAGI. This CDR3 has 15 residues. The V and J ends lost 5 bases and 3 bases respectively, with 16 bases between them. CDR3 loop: CASSIGTAVDYGYTF. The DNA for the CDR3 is TGTGCCAGCAGTATAGGGACGGCCGTTGACTATGGCTACACCTTC.

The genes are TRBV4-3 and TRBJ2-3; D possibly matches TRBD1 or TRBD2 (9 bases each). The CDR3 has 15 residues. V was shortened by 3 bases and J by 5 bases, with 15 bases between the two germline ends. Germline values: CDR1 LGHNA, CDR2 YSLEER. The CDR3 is CASSHLAGQGDTQYF. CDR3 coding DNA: TGCGCCAGCAGCCACCTAGCGGGACAGGGAGATACGCAGTATTTT.

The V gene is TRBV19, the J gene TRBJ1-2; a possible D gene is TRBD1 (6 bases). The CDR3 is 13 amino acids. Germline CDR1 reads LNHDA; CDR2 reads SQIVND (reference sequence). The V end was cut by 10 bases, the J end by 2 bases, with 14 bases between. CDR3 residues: CATRTDTNYGYTF. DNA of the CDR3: TGTGCCACGAGGACAGATACAAACTATGGCTACACCTTC.

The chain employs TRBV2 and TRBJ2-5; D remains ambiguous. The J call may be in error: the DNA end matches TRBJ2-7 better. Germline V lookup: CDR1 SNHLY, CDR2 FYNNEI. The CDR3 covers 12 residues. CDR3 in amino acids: CASHPDGSEQYF. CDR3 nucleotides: TGTGCCAGCCACCCAGACGGATCCGAGCAGTACTTC.

The CDR3 DNA reads as TGTGCCAGCAGGCTAGACAGGGTTGGACTCTACGAGCAGTACTTC. Amino acids: CASRLDRVGLYEQYF. The V and J genes are TRBV2 and TRBJ2-7; 7 nucleotides agree with TRBD1. The junction had 11 bases not matched to a gene; V was cut back by 6 bases and J by 3 bases. Germline lookup yields CDR1 SNHLY and CDR2 FYNNEI. The CDR3 runs to 15 residues.

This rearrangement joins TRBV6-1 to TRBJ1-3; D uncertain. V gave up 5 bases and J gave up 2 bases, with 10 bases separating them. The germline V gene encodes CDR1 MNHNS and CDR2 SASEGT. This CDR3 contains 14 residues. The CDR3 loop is CASSPLPPGNTIYF. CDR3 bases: TGTGCCAGCAGTCCCTTACCCCCTGGAAACACCATATATTTT.

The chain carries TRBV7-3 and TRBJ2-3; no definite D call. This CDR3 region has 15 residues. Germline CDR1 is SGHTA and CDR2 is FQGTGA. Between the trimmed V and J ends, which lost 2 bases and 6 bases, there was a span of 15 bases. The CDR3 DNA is TGTGCCAGCAGCTTATCCGGAAGTGGGTGGGATACGCAGTATTTT. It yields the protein CASSLSGSGWDTQYF. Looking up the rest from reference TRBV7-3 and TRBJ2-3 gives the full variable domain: GAGVSQTPSNKVTEKGKYVELRCDPISGHTALYWYRQSLGQGPEFLIYFQGTGAADDSGLPNDRFFAVRPEGSVSTLKIQRTERGDSAVYLCASSLSGSGWDTQYFGPGTRLTVL.

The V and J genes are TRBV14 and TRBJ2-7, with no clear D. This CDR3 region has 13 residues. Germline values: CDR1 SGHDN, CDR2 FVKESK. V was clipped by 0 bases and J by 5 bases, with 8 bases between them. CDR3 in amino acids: CASSQDWYDEQYF. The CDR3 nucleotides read TGTGCCAGCAGCCAAGATTGGTACGACGAGCAGTACTTC.

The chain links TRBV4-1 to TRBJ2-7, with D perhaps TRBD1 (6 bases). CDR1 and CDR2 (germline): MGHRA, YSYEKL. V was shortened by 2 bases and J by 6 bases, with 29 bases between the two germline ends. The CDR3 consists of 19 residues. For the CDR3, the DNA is TGCGCCAGCAGCCAACGATCCCCTCCAGGGGACACCCACGCGGGCGAGCAGTACTTC. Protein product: CASSQRSPPGDTHAGEQYF.

The CDR3 region has the DNA TGTGCCAGCAGCATAACAGGGACCGCTCGTCCCTATGGCTACACCTTC. Translated: CASSITGTARPYGYTF. This chain connects TRBV11-2 to TRBJ1-2; possible D gene TRBD1, 6 bases. Trimming pared 5 bases from V and 4 bases from J, leaving 20 bases between. Germline V lookup: CDR1 SGHAT, CDR2 FQNNGV. CDR3 length: 16 amino acids.

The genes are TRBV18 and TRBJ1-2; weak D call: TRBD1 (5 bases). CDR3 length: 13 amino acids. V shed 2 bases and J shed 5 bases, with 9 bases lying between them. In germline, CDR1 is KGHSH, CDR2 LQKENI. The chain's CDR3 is CASSPRDGYGYTF. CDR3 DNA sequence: TGTGCCAGCTCACCAAGGGACGGGTATGGCTACACCTTC.

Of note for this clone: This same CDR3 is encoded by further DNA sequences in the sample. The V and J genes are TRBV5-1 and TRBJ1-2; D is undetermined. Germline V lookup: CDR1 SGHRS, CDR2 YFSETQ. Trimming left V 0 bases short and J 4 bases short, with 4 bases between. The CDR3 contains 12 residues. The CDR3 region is CASSLDTYGYTF. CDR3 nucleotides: TGCGCCAGCAGCTTGGACACCTATGGCTACACCTTC.

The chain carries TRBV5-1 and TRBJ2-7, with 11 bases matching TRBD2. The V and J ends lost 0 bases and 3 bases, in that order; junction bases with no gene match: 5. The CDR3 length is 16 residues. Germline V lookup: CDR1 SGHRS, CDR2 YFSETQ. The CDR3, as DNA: TGCGCCAGCAGCTTGGCCGGGACTAGCGGATTCTACGAGCAGTACTTC. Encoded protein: CASSLAGTSGFYEQYF. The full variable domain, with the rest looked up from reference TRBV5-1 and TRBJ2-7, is KAGVTQTPRYLIKTRGQQVTLSCSPISGHRSVSWYQQTPGQGLQFLFEYFSETQRNKGNFPGRFSGRQFSNSRSEMNVSTLELGDSALYLCASSLAGTSGFYEQYFGPGTRLTVT.

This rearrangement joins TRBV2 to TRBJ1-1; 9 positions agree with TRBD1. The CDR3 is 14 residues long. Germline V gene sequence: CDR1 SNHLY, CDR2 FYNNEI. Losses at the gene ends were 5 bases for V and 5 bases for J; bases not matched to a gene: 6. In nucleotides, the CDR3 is TGTGCCAGCAGTCGTGGACAGGGGTATACTGAAGCTTTCTTT. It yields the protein CASSRGQGYTEAFF. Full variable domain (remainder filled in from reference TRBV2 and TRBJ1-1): EPEVTQTPSHQVTQMGQEVILRCVPISNHLYFYWYRQILGQKVEFLVSFYNNEISEKSEIFDDQFSVERPDGSNFTLKIRSTKLEDSAMYFCASSRGQGYTEAFFGQGTRLTVV.

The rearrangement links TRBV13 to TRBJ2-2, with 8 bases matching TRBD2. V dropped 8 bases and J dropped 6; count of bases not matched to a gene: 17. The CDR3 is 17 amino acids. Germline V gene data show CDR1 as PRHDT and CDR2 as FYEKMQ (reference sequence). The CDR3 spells CASDSSAPGLGAGELFF. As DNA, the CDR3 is TGTGCCAGCGACTCCTCGGCACCGGGACTAGGGGCCGGGGAGCTGTTTTTT. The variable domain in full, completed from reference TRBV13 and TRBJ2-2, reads AAGVIQSPRHLIKEKRETATLKCYPIPRHDTVYWYQQGPGQDPQFLISFYEKMQSDKGSIPDRFSAQQFSDYHSELNMSSLELGDSALYFCASDSSAPGLGAGELFFGEGSRLTVL.

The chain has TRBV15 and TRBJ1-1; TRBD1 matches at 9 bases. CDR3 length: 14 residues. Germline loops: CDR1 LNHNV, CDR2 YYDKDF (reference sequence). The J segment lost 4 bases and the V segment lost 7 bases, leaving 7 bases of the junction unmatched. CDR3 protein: CATTPGQGFTEAFF. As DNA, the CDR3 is TGTGCCACCACCCCGGGACAGGGATTCACTGAAGCTTTCTTT. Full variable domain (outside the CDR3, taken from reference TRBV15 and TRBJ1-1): DAMVIQNPRYQVTQFGKPVTLSCSQTLNHNVMYWYQQKSSQAPKLLFHYYDKDFNNEADTPDNFQSRRPNTSFCFLDIRSPGLGDTAMYLCATTPGQGFTEAFFGQGTRLTVV.

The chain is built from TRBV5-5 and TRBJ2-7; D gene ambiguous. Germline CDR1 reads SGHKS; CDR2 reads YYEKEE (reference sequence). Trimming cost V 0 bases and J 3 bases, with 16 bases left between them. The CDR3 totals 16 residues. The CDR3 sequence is CASSLEVGAVSYEQYF. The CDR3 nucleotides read TGTGCCAGCAGCTTGGAGGTGGGTGCGGTAAGCTACGAGCAGTACTTC.

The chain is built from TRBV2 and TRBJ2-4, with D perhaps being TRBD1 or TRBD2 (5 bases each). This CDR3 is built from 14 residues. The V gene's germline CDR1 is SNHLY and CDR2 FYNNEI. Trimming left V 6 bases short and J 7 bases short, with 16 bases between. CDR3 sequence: CASRPRGSRNIQYF. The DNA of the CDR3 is TGTGCCAGCAGGCCCCGGGGCTCTCGGAACATTCAGTACTTC.

The CDR3 reads CASSLGGGGSYNEQFF. The CDR3 DNA reads TGTGCCAGCAGCTTAGGAGGGGGGGGCTCCTACAATGAGCAGTTCTTC. The chain joins TRBV11-2 to TRBJ2-1; TRBD2 is a possible D gene (7 bases). The CDR3 consists of 16 residues. The ends were cut back, 1 base at V and 0 bases at J, with 10 bases in the middle. Germline values: CDR1 SGHAT, CDR2 FQNNGV.

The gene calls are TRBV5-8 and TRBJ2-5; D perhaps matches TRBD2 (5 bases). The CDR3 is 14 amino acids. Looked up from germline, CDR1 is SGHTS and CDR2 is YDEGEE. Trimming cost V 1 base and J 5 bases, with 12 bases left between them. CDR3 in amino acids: CASSLSGIWETQYF. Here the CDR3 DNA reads TGTGCCAGCAGCTTGTCGGGGATATGGGAGACCCAGTACTTC.

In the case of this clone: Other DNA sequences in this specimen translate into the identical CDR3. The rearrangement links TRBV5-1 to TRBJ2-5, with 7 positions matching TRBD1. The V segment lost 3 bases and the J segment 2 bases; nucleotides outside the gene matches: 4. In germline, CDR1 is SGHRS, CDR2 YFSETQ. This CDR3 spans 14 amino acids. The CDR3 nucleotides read TGCGCCAGCAGCTCCGGGACAGTACAAGAGACCCAGTACTTC. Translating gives CASSSGTVQETQYF.

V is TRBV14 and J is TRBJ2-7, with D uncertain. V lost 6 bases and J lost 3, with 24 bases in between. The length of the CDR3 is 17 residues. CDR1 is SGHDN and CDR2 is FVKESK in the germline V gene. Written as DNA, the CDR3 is TGTGCCAGCAGGGCCGGTCGCGACAACTTACTTCACTACGAGCAGTACTTC. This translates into CASRAGRDNLLHYEQYF. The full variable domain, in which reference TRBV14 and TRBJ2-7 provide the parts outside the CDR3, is EAGVTQFPSHSVIEKGQTVTLRCDPISGHDNLYWYRRVMGKEIKFLLHFVKESKQDESGMPNNRFLAERTGGTYSTLKVQPAELEDSGVYFCASRAGRDNLLHYEQYFGPGTRLTVT.

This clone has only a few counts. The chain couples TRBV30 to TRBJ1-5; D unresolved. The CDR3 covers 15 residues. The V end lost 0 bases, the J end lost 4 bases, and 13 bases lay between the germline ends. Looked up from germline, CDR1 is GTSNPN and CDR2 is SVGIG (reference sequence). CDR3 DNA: TGTGCCTGGAGTGTTGAGGGAAGTCGAAATCAGCCCCAGCATTTT. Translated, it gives CAWSVEGSRNQPQHF. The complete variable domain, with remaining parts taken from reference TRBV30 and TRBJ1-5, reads SQTIHQWPATLVQPVGSPLSLECTVEGTSNPNLYWYRQAAGRGLQLLFYSVGIGQISSEVPQNLSASRPQDRQFILSSKKLLLSDSGFYLCAWSVEGSRNQPQHFGDGTRLSIL.